Listed below are T cell receptor beta chains from one sample, sequenced in a study of cytomegalovirus exposure and HLA in healthy donors. Profiled with immunoSEQ multiplex PCR; TCRdb holds only in-frame clones, not every one. The repertoire has more than 90,000 clones, 75% of them found once; the top ten carry 10%. The sequenced sample consisted of PBMCs. Receptor source: a man aged 50 to 59 in good health and CMV-seronegative. Each CDR3 is given with its conserved first and last residue. D genes are given only for firm matches. Size tells how often a clone was seen (once, few, many) or the class of an expanded clone, and some rows leave it out.

cdr3_aa cdr3_nt clone_size j_call d_call v_call
CASSVGGVQETQYF TGTGCCAGCAGCGTCGGTGGAGTCCAAGAGACCCAGTACTTC . TRBJ2-5 . TRBV9
CASSPDNTYEQYF TGTGCCAGCAGCCCGGACAATACCTACGAGCAGTACTTC . TRBJ2-7 . TRBV6-6
CASSEVRGNQPQHF TGTGCCAGCAGTGAAGTAAGGGGTAATCAGCCCCAGCATTTT once TRBJ1-5 . TRBV6-1
CASSHPGSPRPQHF TGTGCCAGCAGTCACCCCGGGAGCCCAAGGCCCCAGCATTTT . TRBJ1-5 . TRBV28
CASRTTVNTEAFF TGTGCCAGCAGAACGACAGTGAACACTGAAGCTTTCTTT . TRBJ1-1 . TRBV6-1
CASSYWGQGDQETQYF TGTGCCAGCAGTTACTGGGGACAGGGTGACCAAGAGACCCAGTACTTC . TRBJ2-5 TRBD1 TRBV6-6
CAWSKGRPDTYEQYF TGTGCCTGGAGTAAAGGACGGCCGGACACCTACGAGCAGTACTTC . TRBJ2-7 . TRBV30
CASKRQSSSYEQYF TGTGCCAGCAAGAGGCAGTCAAGCTCCTACGAGCAGTACTTC few TRBJ2-7 . TRBV2
CASSFSGGLNNEQFF TGCGCCAGCAGTTTTAGCGGGGGCCTTAATAATGAGCAGTTCTTC . TRBJ2-1 TRBD2 TRBV10-2
CAWTGGDTDTQYF TGTGCCTGGACTGGGGGGGACACAGATACGCAGTATTTT once TRBJ2-3 TRBD2 TRBV30
CASSLGDYRQETQYF TGTGCCAGCAGTTTAGGGGACTATAGACAAGAGACCCAGTACTTC . TRBJ2-5 TRBD2 TRBV28
CASRRENTEAFF TGTGCCAGCAGGCGTGAGAACACTGAAGCTTTCTTT once TRBJ1-1 . TRBV28
CASSLGTGNGYTF TGTGCCAGCAGCCTTGGGACAGGGAACGGCTACACCTTC . TRBJ1-2 TRBD1 TRBV9
CASSFGLTEAFF TGTGCCAGCAGCTTCGGACTCACTGAAGCTTTCTTT . TRBJ1-1 . TRBV7-8
CASSIPPSVQFF TGTGCCAGTAGTATCCCGCCTAGCGTGCAGTTCTTC . TRBJ2-1 . TRBV19
CASSPGGNTGELFF TGTGCCAGCAGCCCCGGCGGGAACACCGGGGAGCTGTTTTTT . TRBJ2-2 . TRBV11-3
CASSSQGSYEQYF TGCGCCAGCAGCTCCCAGGGGTCCTACGAGCAGTACTTC . TRBJ2-7 . TRBV5-1
CASSQWGRNTIYF TGCGCCAGCAGCCAATGGGGGCGGAACACCATATATTTT . TRBJ1-3 . TRBV4-1
CASRSTVSNYGYTF TGTGCCAGCAGGTCGACAGTCAGTAACTATGGCTACACCTTC . TRBJ1-2 . TRBV2
CASSSDRGRKETQYF TGTGCCAGCAGTTCCGACAGGGGGCGCAAAGAGACCCAGTACTTC once TRBJ2-5 TRBD1 TRBV27
CASSPYGQANEQYF TGTGCCAGCAGCCCCTACGGACAGGCCAACGAGCAGTACTTC . TRBJ2-7 TRBD1 TRBV7-8
CASRSRGQGANTGELFF TGTGCCAGTAGGTCCCGGGGACAGGGGGCGAACACCGGGGAGCTGTTTTTT . TRBJ2-2 TRBD1 TRBV19